This T cell receptor beta chain was identified during a study of OX40 agonist ivuxolimab in advanced cancers. The CDR3 consists of 15 residues. CDR1 LGHNA and CDR2 YNFKEQ come from the germline V gene. V was clipped by 4 bases and J by 4 bases, with 16 bases between them. The data were produced by immunoSEQ multiplex PCR, yet TCRdb's version contains in-frame clones alone and is incomplete. The table has tens of thousands of clones, more than 75% seen once. The origin of this receptor is an adult with an advanced solid tumor such as melanoma, head and neck, liver or kidney cancer. Material: CD4+ or CD8+ T cells sorted from blood, obtained in a trial of the OX40 agonist ivuxolimab. V and J are TRBV4-2 and TRBJ1-2; the D is unclear. The CDR3 spells CASSPGRWGSYGYTF. In nucleotides, the CDR3 is TGTGCCAGCAGCCCCGGGAGATGGGGAAGCTATGGCTACACCTTC.